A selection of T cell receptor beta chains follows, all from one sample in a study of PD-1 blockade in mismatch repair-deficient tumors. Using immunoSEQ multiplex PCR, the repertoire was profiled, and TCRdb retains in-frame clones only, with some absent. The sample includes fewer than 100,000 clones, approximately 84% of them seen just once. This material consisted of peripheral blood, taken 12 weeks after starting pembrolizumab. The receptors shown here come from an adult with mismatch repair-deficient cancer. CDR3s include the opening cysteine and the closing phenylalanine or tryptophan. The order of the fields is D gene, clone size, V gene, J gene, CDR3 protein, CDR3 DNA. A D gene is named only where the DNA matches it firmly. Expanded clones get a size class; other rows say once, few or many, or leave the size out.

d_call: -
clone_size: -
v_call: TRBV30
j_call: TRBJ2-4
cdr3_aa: CAWSVTNYGDIQYF
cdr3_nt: TGTGCCTGGAGTGTAACCAACTATGGGGACATTCAGTACTTC

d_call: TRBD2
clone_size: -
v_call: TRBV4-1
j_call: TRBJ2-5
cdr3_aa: CASSQEISGSHGQETQYF
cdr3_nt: TGCGCCAGCAGCCAAGAAATTAGCGGGTCCCACGGGCAAGAGACCCAGTACTTC

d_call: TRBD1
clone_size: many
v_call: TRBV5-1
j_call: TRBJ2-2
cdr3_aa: CASKGQGQKTTNTGELFF
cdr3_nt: TGCGCCAGCAAGGGCCAGGGACAGAAGACGACGAACACCGGGGAGCTGTTTTTT

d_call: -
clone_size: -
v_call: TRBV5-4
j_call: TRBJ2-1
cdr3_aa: CASSLGLNEQFF
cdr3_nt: TGTGCCAGCAGCTTGGGGTTGAATGAGCAGTTCTTC

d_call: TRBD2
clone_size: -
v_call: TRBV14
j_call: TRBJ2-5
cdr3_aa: CASSPTRLAGVETQYF
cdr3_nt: TGTGCCAGCAGCCCGACTAGACTAGCGGGAGTGGAGACCCAGTACTTC

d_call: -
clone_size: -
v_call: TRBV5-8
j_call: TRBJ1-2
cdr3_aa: CASSSGSRAGYTF
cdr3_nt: TGTGCCAGCAGCTCCGGGTCTCGGGCTGGCTACACCTTC

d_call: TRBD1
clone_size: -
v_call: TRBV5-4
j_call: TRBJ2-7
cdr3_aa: CASSRLGQGGYEQYF
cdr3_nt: TGTGCCAGCAGCCGTTTGGGACAGGGGGGTTACGAGCAGTACTTC

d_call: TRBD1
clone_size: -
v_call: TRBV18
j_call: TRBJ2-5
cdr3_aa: CASSPRTGGEETQYF
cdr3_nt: TGTGCCAGCTCACCACGGACAGGGGGCGAGGAGACCCAGTACTTC

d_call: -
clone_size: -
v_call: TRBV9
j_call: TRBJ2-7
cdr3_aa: CASSRSGVNYYEQYF
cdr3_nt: TGTGCCAGCAGCCGATCCGGGGTTAATTACTACGAGCAGTACTTC

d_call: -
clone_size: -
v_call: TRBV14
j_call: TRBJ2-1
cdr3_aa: CASSQETLTRVSYNEQFF
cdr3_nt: TGTGCCAGCAGCCAAGAGACTCTGACGCGGGTCTCCTACAATGAGCAGTTCTTC

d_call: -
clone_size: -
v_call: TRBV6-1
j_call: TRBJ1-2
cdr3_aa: CASSESGRSSYGYTF
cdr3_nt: TGTGCCAGCAGTGAGTCCGGCAGGAGTTCCTATGGCTACACCTTC

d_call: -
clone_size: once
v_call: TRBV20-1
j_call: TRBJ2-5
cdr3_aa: CSASQSMTQYF
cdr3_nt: TGCAGTGCTAGTCAGTCCATGACCCAGTACTTC

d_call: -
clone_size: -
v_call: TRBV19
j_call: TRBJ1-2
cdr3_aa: CASSMPGVSGYTF
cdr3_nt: TGTGCCAGTAGTATGCCAGGGGTGAGCGGCTACACCTTC

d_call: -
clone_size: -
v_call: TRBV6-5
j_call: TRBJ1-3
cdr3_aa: CASSRQSGNTIYF
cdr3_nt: TGTGCCAGCAGTCGGCAGTCTGGAAACACCATATATTTT

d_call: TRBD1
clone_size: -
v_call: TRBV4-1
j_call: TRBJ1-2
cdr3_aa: CASSLGQGYGYTF
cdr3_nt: TGCGCCAGCAGCCTAGGACAGGGCTATGGCTACACCTTC

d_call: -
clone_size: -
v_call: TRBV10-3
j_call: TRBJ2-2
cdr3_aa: CAISESSVLGPGTGELFF
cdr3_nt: TGTGCCATCAGTGAGTCGAGTGTGTTGGGTCCGGGCACCGGGGAGCTGTTTTTT

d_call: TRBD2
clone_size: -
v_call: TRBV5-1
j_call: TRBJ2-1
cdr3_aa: CASTGLAGTLNEQFF
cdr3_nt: TGCGCCAGCACTGGACTAGCGGGTACCCTCAATGAGCAGTTCTTC

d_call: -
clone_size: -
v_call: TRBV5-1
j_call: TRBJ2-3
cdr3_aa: CASIQGDSPTDTQYF
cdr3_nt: TGCGCCAGCATCCAAGGAGATTCTCCCACAGATACGCAGTATTTT

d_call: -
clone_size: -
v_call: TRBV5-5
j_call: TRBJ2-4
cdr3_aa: CASSSLLAKNIQYF
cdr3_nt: TGTGCCAGCAGCTCCTTACTAGCCAAAAACATTCAGTACTTC

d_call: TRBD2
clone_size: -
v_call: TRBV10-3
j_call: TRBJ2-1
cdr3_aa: CAIRPGTSGSRGGNEQFF
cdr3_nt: TGTGCCATCAGGCCGGGGACTAGCGGGAGCCGAGGGGGCAATGAGCAGTTCTTC

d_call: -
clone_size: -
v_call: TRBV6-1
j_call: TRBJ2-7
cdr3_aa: CASRDVPYEQYF
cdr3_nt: TGTGCCAGCAGGGACGTGCCCTACGAGCAGTACTTC

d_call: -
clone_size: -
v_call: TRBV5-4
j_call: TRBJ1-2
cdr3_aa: CASSLEQNVHGYTF
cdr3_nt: TGTGCCAGCAGCTTGGAACAGAATGTACATGGCTACACCTTC

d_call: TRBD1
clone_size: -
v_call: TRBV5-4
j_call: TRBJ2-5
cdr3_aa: CASSPGQAPETQYF
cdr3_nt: TGTGCCAGCAGCCCAGGACAGGCTCCAGAGACCCAGTACTTC

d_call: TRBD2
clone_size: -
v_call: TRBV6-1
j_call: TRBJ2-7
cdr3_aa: CATYSSGRASEQYF
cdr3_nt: TGTGCCACGTACTCTAGCGGGAGGGCTAGCGAGCAGTACTTC

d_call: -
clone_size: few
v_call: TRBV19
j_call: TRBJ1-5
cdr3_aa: CASSIQGRQPQHF
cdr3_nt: TGTGCCAGTAGTATACAGGGTAGGCAGCCCCAGCATTTT

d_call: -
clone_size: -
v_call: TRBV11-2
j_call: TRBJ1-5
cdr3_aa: CASSHSRDSNQPQHF
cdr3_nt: TGTGCCAGCAGCCACTCGAGGGACAGCAATCAGCCCCAGCATTTT

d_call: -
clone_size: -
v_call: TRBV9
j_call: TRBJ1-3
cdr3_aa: CASSVAGAPDLDTIYF
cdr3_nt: TGTGCCAGCAGCGTAGCTGGGGCGCCAGACTTGGACACCATATATTTT

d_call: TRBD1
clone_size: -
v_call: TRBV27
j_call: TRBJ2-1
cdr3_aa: CASSHPGTGEQFF
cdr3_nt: TGTGCCAGCAGTCACCCCGGGACAGGGGAGCAGTTCTTC

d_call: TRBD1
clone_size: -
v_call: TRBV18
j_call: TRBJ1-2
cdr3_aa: CASSRPGTGSNYGYTF
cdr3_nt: TGTGCCAGCTCCCGGCCGGGGACAGGGTCTAACTATGGCTACACCTTC

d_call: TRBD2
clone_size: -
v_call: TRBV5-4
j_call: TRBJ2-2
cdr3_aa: CASSPRGGGRGTGELFF
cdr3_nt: TGTGCCAGCAGCCCGCGAGGTGGGGGGAGGGGCACCGGGGAGCTGTTTTTT

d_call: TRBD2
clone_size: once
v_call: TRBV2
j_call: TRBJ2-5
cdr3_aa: CASKEAGGVTQYF
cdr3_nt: TGTGCCAGCAAAGAAGCGGGAGGGGTGACCCAGTACTTC

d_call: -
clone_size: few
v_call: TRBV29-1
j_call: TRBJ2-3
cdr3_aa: CSLGGSGDTQYF
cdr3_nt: TGCAGCCTAGGGGGGAGTGGGGATACGCAGTATTTT

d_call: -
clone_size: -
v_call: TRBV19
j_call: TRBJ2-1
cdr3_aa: CASSIDLPSGYSYNEQFF
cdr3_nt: TGTGCCAGTAGTATAGATCTTCCCTCAGGGTATTCCTACAATGAGCAGTTCTTC

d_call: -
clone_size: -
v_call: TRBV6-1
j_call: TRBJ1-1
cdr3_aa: CASSQVGGGSTEAFF
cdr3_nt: TGTGCCAGCAGCCAGGTCGGGGGCGGGAGCACTGAAGCTTTCTTT

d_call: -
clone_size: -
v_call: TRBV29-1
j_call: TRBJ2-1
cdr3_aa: CSVDGGNSYNEQFF
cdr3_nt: TGCAGCGTTGACGGCGGAAACTCCTACAATGAGCAGTTCTTC

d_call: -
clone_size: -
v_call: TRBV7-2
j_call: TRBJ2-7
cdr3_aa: CASSSPWGGQAETYEQYF
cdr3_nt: TGTGCCAGCAGCTCACCCTGGGGGGGGCAAGCGGAAACCTACGAGCAGTACTTC

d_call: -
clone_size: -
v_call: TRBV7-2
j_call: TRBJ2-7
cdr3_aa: CASSWAEGPGYEQYF
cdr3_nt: TGTGCCAGCAGTTGGGCGGAGGGCCCGGGCTACGAGCAGTACTTC

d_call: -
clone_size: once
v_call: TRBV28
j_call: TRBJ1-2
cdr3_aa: CASSLDLGINYGYTF
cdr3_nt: TGTGCCAGCAGTTTAGACCTCGGGATCAACTATGGCTACACCTTC

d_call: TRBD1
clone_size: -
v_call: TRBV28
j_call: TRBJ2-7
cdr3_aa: CATRGTGVGEQYF
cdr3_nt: TGTGCCACCCGAGGGACAGGGGTCGGCGAGCAGTACTTC

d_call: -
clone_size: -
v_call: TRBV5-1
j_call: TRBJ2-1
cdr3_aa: CATSLGGYNEQFF
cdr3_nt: TGCGCCACCTCCCTTGGGGGATACAATGAGCAGTTCTTC

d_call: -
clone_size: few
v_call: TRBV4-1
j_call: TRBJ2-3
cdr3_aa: CASSSGLNGADTQYF
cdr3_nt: TGCGCCAGTTCCTCGGGACTGAATGGGGCAGATACGCAGTATTTT

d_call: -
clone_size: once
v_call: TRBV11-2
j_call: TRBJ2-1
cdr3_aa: CASSYGRMDNEQFF
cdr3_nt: TGTGCCAGCAGCTACGGGAGAATGGACAATGAGCAGTTCTTC

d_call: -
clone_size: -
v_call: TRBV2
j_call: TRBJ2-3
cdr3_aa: CASSATTRADTQYF
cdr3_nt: TGTGCCAGCAGCGCTACTACTAGGGCGGATACGCAGTATTTT

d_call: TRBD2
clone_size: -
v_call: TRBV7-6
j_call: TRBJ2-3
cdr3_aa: CASSLVATRESKTDTQYF
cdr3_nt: TGTGCCAGCAGCTTAGTAGCGACGCGGGAGTCAAAGACAGATACGCAGTATTTT

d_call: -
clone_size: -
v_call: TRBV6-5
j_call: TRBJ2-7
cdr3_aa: CASSYSAAYYEQYF
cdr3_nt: TGTGCCAGCAGTTACTCCGCTGCTTACTACGAGCAGTACTTC

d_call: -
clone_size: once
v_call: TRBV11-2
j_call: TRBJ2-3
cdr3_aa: CASSKAGTSTDTQYF
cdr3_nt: TGTGCCAGCAGCAAAGCCGGGACTAGCACAGATACGCAGTATTTT

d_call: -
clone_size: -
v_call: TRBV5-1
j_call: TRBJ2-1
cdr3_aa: CASSLGTPAGEQFF
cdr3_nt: TGCGCCAGCAGCCTCGGGACTCCGGCGGGGGAGCAGTTCTTC

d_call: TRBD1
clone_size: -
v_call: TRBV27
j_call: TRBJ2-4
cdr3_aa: CASSTDREGNIQYF
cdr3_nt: TGTGCCAGCAGTACGGACAGGGAAGGAAACATTCAGTACTTC

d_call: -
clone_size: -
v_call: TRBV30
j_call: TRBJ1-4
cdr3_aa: CAWSSRIVDEKLFF
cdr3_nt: TGTGCCTGGAGTAGCAGGATAGTTGATGAAAAACTGTTTTTT

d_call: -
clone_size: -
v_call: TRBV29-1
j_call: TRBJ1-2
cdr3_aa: CSVEDRRHLNYGYTF
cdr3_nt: TGCAGCGTTGAAGATCGACGACACCTAAACTATGGCTACACCTTC

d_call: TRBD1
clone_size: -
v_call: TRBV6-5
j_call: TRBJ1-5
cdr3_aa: CASSSDRVQPQHF
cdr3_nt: TGTGCCAGCAGTTCGGACAGGGTCCAGCCCCAGCATTTT

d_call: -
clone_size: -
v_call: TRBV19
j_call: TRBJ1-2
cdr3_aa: CASSSTGTNYGYTF
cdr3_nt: TGTGCCAGTAGTTCCACCGGGACAAACTATGGCTACACCTTC

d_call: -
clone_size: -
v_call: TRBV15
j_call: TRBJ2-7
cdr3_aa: CATSRERAGAPYEQYF
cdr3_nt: TGTGCCACCAGCAGAGAGCGGGCAGGAGCCCCCTACGAGCAGTACTTC

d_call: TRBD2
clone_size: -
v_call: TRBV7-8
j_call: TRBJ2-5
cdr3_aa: CASSLVPRGGETQYF
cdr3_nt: TGTGCCAGCAGCTTAGTCCCAAGGGGAGGGGAGACCCAGTACTTC

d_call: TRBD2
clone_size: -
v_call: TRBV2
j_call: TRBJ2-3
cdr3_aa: CATLLAEKGTDTQYF
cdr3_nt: TGTGCCACCCTTCTAGCGGAAAAGGGGACAGATACGCAGTATTTT

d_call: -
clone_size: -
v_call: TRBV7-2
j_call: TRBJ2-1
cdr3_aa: CASSLLTWTNNEQFF
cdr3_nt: TGTGCCAGCAGCCTACTAACGTGGACTAACAATGAGCAGTTCTTC

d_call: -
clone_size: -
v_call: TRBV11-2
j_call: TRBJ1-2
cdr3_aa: CASSLGTGYGYTF
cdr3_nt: TGTGCCAGCAGCTTGGGGACCGGCTATGGCTACACCTTC

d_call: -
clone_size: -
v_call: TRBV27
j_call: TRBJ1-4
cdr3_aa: CASSLSVPGRLNEKLFF
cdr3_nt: TGTGCCAGCAGTTTATCGGTCCCGGGACGGCTTAATGAAAAACTGTTTTTT

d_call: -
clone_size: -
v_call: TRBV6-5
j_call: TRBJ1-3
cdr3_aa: CASSLDSTGNTIYF
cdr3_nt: TGTGCCAGCAGCTTAGACAGTACTGGAAACACCATATATTTT

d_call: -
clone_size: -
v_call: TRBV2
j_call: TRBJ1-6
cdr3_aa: CASRSGTKGNNSPLHF
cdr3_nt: TGTGCCAGCAGGTCCGGGACAAAGGGAAATAATTCACCCCTCCACTTT